A single sample is the source of the 25 T cell receptor beta chains below, sequenced in a study of blood T cell repertoires in COVID-19. Profiled with immunoSEQ multiplex PCR; TCRdb holds only in-frame clones, not every one. The sample comprises over 55,000 clones, about four fifths of which are singletons, and around 3.7% rests with the top ten. What was sequenced was PBMCs or T cells enriched from blood (not recorded which). The source of these receptors is a middle-aged woman with acute COVID-19.

The table lists this clone with a few counts. Here the CDR3 DNA reads TGTGCCAGCAGTTACCCAGGTAATCAGCCCCAGCATTTT. This translates into CASSYPGNQPQHF. This rearrangement joins TRBV28 to TRBJ1-5; the D is unclear. V was cut by 4 bases and J by 4 bases, with 8 bases left in between. This CDR3 comprises 13 residues. Germline V lookup: CDR1 MDHEN, CDR2 SYDVKM.

J is TRBJ2-1 and V is TRBV13; TRBD1 matches 11 bases. Germline V lookup: CDR1 PRHDT, CDR2 FYEKMQ (reference sequence). The CDR3 extends over 15 amino acids. Trimming at V came to 1 base and at J to 5 bases, leaving 1 base not matched to a gene. CDR3 DNA sequence: TGTGCCAGCAGCTTAGAGGGACAGGGGGACAATGAGCAGTTCTTC. Amino acid sequence: CASSLEGQGDNEQFF.

The rearrangement links TRBV28 to TRBJ2-3, with TRBD2 identical over 8 bases. Trimming at V came to 4 bases and at J to 5 bases, leaving 2 bases not matched to a gene. This CDR3 region has 13 residues. In germline, CDR1 is MDHEN, CDR2 SYDVKM. The CDR3 nucleotides read TGTGCCAGCAGTTCCGGGAGGGGAGATACGCAGTATTTT. Translation: CASSSGRGDTQYF. The full variable domain, completed using reference TRBV28 and TRBJ2-3, is DVKVTQSSRYLVKRTGEKVFLECVQDMDHENMFWYRQDPGLGLRLIYFSYDVKMKEKGDIPEGYSVSREKKERFSLILESASTNQTSMYLCASSSGRGDTQYFGPGTRLTVL.

V gene TRBV3-1 (or the pseudogene TRBV3-2) combines with J gene TRBJ2-1, with D perhaps TRBD2 (6 bases). V lost 1 base, J lost 8 bases, and 9 bases lay in between. The CDR3 totals 13 residues. Germline loops: CDR1 LGHDT, CDR2 YNNKEL (reference sequence). The DNA of the CDR3 is TGTGCCAGCAGCCAAGGGGGAGGTGATGAGCAGTTCTTC. Translating gives CASSQGGGDEQFF.

Only a few counts were recorded for this clone. The chain carries TRBV28 and TRBJ2-7; D may be TRBD1 (6 bases). V lost 6 bases and J 0 bases, leaving 12 bases between the germline ends. Germline CDR1 and CDR2: MDHEN and SYDVKM. The CDR3 covers 14 residues. Here the CDR3 reads CASSSGDLSYEQYF. The CDR3 bases are TGTGCCAGCAGCTCAGGGGACCTCTCCTACGAGCAGTACTTC. Full variable domain (outside the CDR3, taken from reference TRBV28 and TRBJ2-7): DVKVTQSSRYLVKRTGEKVFLECVQDMDHENMFWYRQDPGLGLRLIYFSYDVKMKEKGDIPEGYSVSREKKERFSLILESASTNQTSMYLCASSSGDLSYEQYFGPGTRLTVT.

V usage is TRBV11-2 and J usage is TRBJ1-6; D gene unclear. Looked up from germline, CDR1 is SGHAT and CDR2 is FQNNGV. CDR3 length: 12 residues. V lost 8 bases, J lost 7 bases, and 9 bases lay in between. CDR3 region: CASARYNSPLHF. The CDR3 DNA follows: TGTGCCAGCGCCCGGTACAATTCACCCCTCCACTTT.

The chain employs TRBV9 and TRBJ1-2; possible D gene TRBD1, 5 bases. The germline gives CDR1 SGDLS, CDR2 YYNGEE. V was clipped by 0 bases and J by 7 bases, with 10 bases between them. The CDR3 is 13 amino acids. CDR3 sequence: CASSVGQKRGYTF. The CDR3 nucleotides are TGTGCCAGCAGCGTAGGACAGAAACGTGGCTACACCTTC.

The chain employs TRBV11-3 and TRBJ2-1; 9 positions agree with TRBD2. This CDR3 region has 15 residues. From germline, CDR1 is SGHNT and CDR2 YENEEA. The V and J ends lost 5 bases and 5 bases, in that order; junction bases with no gene match: 7. The CDR3 DNA is TGTGCCAGCAGCCCTACGGGACTAGCCCACAATGAGCAGTTCTTC. This sequence encodes CASSPTGLAHNEQFF.

The gene calls are TRBV28 and TRBJ1-2; TRBD1 might be the D (5 bases). V was shortened by 3 bases and J by 4 bases, with 15 bases between the two germline ends. This CDR3 is 15 amino acids long. The germline CDR1 and CDR2 sequences are MDHEN and SYDVKM. The CDR3 loop reads CASSFSGGYFYGYTF. DNA for the CDR3: TGTGCCAGCAGTTTCTCGGGGGGTTATTTCTATGGCTACACCTTC.

This rearrangement joins TRBV6-5 to TRBJ1-4; D remains unclear. Germline values: CDR1 MNHEY, CDR2 SVGAGI. The CDR3 runs 13 residues. The V gene lost 8 bases and the J gene lost 6 bases, with 13 bases spanning the gap. The DNA of the CDR3 is TGTGCCAGCTCTATTGGTGAGGATGAAAAACTGTTTTTT. It is translated as CASSIGEDEKLFF.

The chain employs TRBV10-3 and TRBJ1-2; D gene uncertain. The CDR3 loop spans 15 amino acids. Trimming shortened V by 6 bases and J by 0 bases, and 14 bases separated the two germline ends. The germline CDR1 and CDR2 sequences are ENHRY and SYGVKD. Here the CDR3 DNA reads TGTGCCATCAGAGAACGGGAAACGCCTAACTATGGCTACACCTTC. It translates to CAIRERETPNYGYTF.

On this clone: The same CDR3 arises from other DNA sequences in this sample as well. The chain has TRBV7-9 and TRBJ1-5; D gene unclear. This CDR3 spans 16 amino acids. The germline gives CDR1 SEHNR, CDR2 FQNEAQ (reference sequence). The ends were cut back, 0 bases at V and 0 bases at J, with 9 bases in the middle. The CDR3 spells CASSLASGYSNQPQHF. The CDR3 DNA follows: TGTGCCAGCAGCTTAGCGTCCGGGTATAGCAATCAGCCCCAGCATTTT.

This clone is a singleton in its sample. The chain has TRBV2 and TRBJ1-4; D uncertain. The ends were cut back, 6 bases at V and 7 bases at J, with 6 bases in the middle. Looked up from germline, CDR1 is SNHLY and CDR2 is FYNNEI. This CDR3 is 11 amino acids long. The CDR3 nucleotides are TGTGCCAGCAGCGAGAGTGAAAAACTGTTTTTT. Its protein is CASSESEKLFF.

The V gene is TRBV28, the J gene TRBJ2-2; 7 positions match TRBD1. CDR3 length: 15 amino acids. Germline CDR1 is MDHEN and CDR2 is SYDVKM. Trimming at V came to 5 bases and at J to 3 bases, leaving 6 bases not matched to a gene. Here the CDR3 reads CASSLQGPYTGELFF. The CDR3 DNA reads TGTGCCAGCAGTCTACAGGGGCCCTACACCGGGGAGCTGTTTTTT.

The gene calls are TRBV5-1 and TRBJ1-2; 7 nucleotides match TRBD1. The V segment lost 0 bases and the J segment 2 bases; nucleotides outside the gene matches: 10. This CDR3 has 17 residues. Germline V gives CDR1 SGHRS, CDR2 YFSETQ. CDR3 amino acids: CASSLGSGGGFNYGYTF. The CDR3 nucleotides read TGCGCCAGCAGCTTGGGGTCAGGGGGAGGTTTCAACTATGGCTACACCTTC.

The V and J genes are TRBV5-1 and TRBJ2-1; possible D gene TRBD2, 5 bases. Between the trimmed V and J ends, which lost 5 bases and 1 base, there was a span of 10 bases. CDR1 and CDR2 (germline): SGHRS, YFSETQ. The CDR3 consists of 14 residues. The CDR3 reads CASREDGSYNEQFF. In DNA, the CDR3 is TGCGCCAGCAGGGAGGATGGGTCCTACAATGAGCAGTTCTTC.

In this sample, this clone turned up a few times. This sequence joins TRBV6-6 and TRBJ2-1; no clear D. Trimming pared 5 bases from V and 8 bases from J, leaving 13 bases between. Germline CDR1 MNHNY, CDR2 SVGAGI (reference sequence). This CDR3 has 13 residues. In nucleotides, the CDR3 is TGTGCCAGCAGTGCCGCAATAAGCGATGAGCAGTTCTTC. Translated: CASSAAISDEQFF.

The chain combines TRBV12-3 or TRBV12-4 with TRBJ2-7; D remains unclear. Trimming pared 0 bases from V and 7 bases from J, leaving 7 bases between. CDR3 length: 12 amino acids. The CDR3 protein is CASSLALMEQYV. The CDR3 DNA follows: TGTGCCAGCAGTTTAGCGCTAATGGAGCAGTACGTC.

The chain uses TRBV4-2 and TRBJ2-2; tentatively, D is TRBD1 (6 bases). Germline CDR1 is LGHNA and CDR2 is YNFKEQ. The germline V and J ends were trimmed by 0 bases and 5 bases, with 10 bases remaining between them. The CDR3 extends over 15 amino acids. This chain's CDR3 is CASSQEGARTGELFF. In DNA form, the CDR3 reads TGTGCCAGCAGCCAAGAGGGGGCGCGAACCGGGGAGCTGTTTTTT.

This clone was recorded once. The V call is TRBV2, the J call TRBJ1-5; D gene uncertain. This CDR3 comprises 15 residues. Germline V gene data show CDR1 as SNHLY and CDR2 as FYNNEI. V gave up 4 bases and J gave up 0 bases, with 10 bases separating them. Here the CDR3 reads CASSVLGNSNQPQHF. DNA of the CDR3: TGTGCCAGCAGTGTGTTGGGCAATAGCAATCAGCCCCAGCATTTT. The variable domain in full, with the rest retrieved from reference TRBV2 and TRBJ1-5, is EPEVTQTPSHQVTQMGQEVILRCVPISNHLYFYWYRQILGQKVEFLVSFYNNEISEKSEIFDDQFSVERPDGSNFTLKIRSTKLEDSAMYFCASSVLGNSNQPQHFGDGTRLSIL.

The J gene is TRBJ2-7, the V gene TRBV2, with D possibly matching TRBD1 (6 bases). Between the trimmed V and J ends, which lost 8 bases and 12 bases, there was a span of 23 bases. There are 13 residues in the CDR3. Germline V gene lookup returns CDR1 SNHLY and CDR2 FYNNEI. For the CDR3, the DNA is TGTGCCAGCGGCGAGACAGGCGGACCTGTGGGGTACTTC. It is translated as CASGETGGPVGYF.

The CDR3 protein is CSARGPYGYTF. In nucleotides, the CDR3 is TGCAGTGCTAGAGGTCCTTATGGCTACACCTTC. The chain couples TRBV20-1 to TRBJ1-2; D not resolved. Trimming took off 1 base at V and 5 bases at J, with 5 bases between the two ends. The germline gives CDR1 DFQATT, CDR2 SNEGSKA (reference sequence). The CDR3 runs 11 residues.

The chain uses TRBV5-1 and TRBJ2-7; D may be TRBD1 (5 bases). The CDR3 has 14 residues. Trimming removed 5 bases from V and 0 bases from J, with 12 bases in between. CDR1 SGHRS and CDR2 YFSETQ come from the germline V gene. The CDR3 bases are TGCGCCAGCAGTTCCGACAGACTCTCCTACGAGCAGTACTTC. Translation: CASSSDRLSYEQYF.

This clone appeared a few times. V usage is TRBV7-7 and J usage is TRBJ2-6; D gene unclear. CDR3 length: 18 amino acids. Trimming shortened V by 5 bases and J by 5 bases, and 22 bases separated the two germline ends. CDR1 and CDR2 (germline): SSHAT, FNYEAQ (reference sequence). The CDR3 sequence is CASSATPKCQSRANVLTF. The CDR3 nucleotides are TGTGCCAGCAGCGCCACCCCTAAGTGCCAAAGTCGGGCCAACGTCCTGACTTTC.

This clone is classed as medium-sized (0.01 to 0.1%). The chain combines TRBV7-9 with TRBJ1-5, with D possibly matching TRBD1 (6 bases). Trimming shortened V by 5 bases and J by 4 bases, and 9 bases separated the two germline ends. The CDR3 has 13 amino acids. Per germline, CDR1 SEHNR and CDR2 FQNEAQ (reference sequence). CDR3 sequence (DNA): TGTGCCAGCAGCGTGGACAGAAATCAGCCCCAGCATTTT. It codes for CASSVDRNQPQHF.